Listed below are T cell receptor beta chains from one sample, sequenced in a study of Tregs in tolerant kidney transplant recipients. Profiling relied on immunoSEQ multiplex PCR, and the TCRdb table lists in-frame clones only, not all of them. The table includes about 77,000 clones, 98% detected once. This specimen consisted of CD4+ T cells from blood, obtained before the transplant. All receptors derive from a human donor who received a combined kidney and bone marrow transplant. Each CDR3 is given with its conserved first and last residue. A D gene is named only where the DNA matches it firmly.

D	J	V	CDR3	DNA
TRBD1	TRBJ1-3	TRBV5-1	CASSLAGTVAGNTIYF	TGCGCCAGCAGCTTGGCCGGGACAGTGGCTGGAAACACCATATATTTT
TRBD2	TRBJ2-7	TRBV7-6	CASSLKGGRYSYEQYF	TGTGCCAGCAGCTTAAAGGGCGGGAGGTACTCCTACGAGCAGTACTTC
.	TRBJ1-2	TRBV4-3	CASSQGIGQNYGYTF	TGCGCCAGCAGCCAGGGCATCGGACAGAACTATGGCTACACCTTC
.	TRBJ1-3	TRBV10-1	CASSAQASGNTIYF	TGCGCCAGCAGCGCACAGGCCTCTGGAAACACCATATATTTT
.	TRBJ2-2	TRBV7-9	CASSSILQGRNTGELFF	TGTGCCAGCAGCTCAATACTCCAGGGGAGGAACACCGGGGAGCTGTTTTTT
TRBD1	TRBJ1-4	TRBV19	CASSRKGAVEKLFF	TGTGCCAGTAGTAGGAAGGGGGCGGTTGAAAAACTGTTTTTT
TRBD2	TRBJ2-2	TRBV2	CASSGLAGGGLFF	TGTGCCAGCAGTGGACTAGCGGGAGGTGGGCTGTTTTTT
TRBD1	TRBJ2-1	TRBV6-1	CASKRDRVYNEQFF	TGTGCCAGCAAGAGGGACAGGGTATACAATGAGCAGTTCTTC
.	TRBJ1-3	TRBV5-1	CASSFEASGNTIYF	TGCGCCAGCAGCTTCGAAGCCTCTGGAAACACCATATATTTT
.	TRBJ1-2	TRBV9	CASSILDSGNYGYTF	TGTGCCAGCAGCATCTTGGACAGTGGAAACTATGGCTACACCTTC
.	TRBJ2-1	TRBV5-1	CASSFRSGAYNEQFF	TGCGCCAGCAGCTTTCGGAGCGGAGCATACAATGAGCAGTTCTTC
TRBD2	TRBJ2-5	TRBV5-1	CASSLGLAGGVQETQYF	TGCGCCAGCAGCTTGGGCCTAGCGGGAGGGGTGCAAGAGACCCAGTACTTC